These 8 T cell receptor beta chains originate from one sample sequenced in a study of T cells after yellow fever vaccination. From the 5' RACE reads, TCRdb called clonotypes with MiXCR, one entry per CDR3 protein. The sample carries about 120,000 distinct CDR3 sequences, about 6.8% recorded once. The specimen comprised CD4+ T cells sorted from PBMCs, sampled about 49 days after the first yellow fever vaccination. These receptors all come from a man aged 18 to 29 who received the YFV17D yellow fever vaccine.

This clonotype came up many times. The CDR3: CSTWTGILPDTQYF. CDR3 sequence (DNA): TGCAGCACCTGGACAGGGATCCTTCCAGATACGCAGTATTTT. This chain connects TRBV29-1 to TRBJ2-3, with 8 bases aligning to TRBD1. The CDR3 spans 14 residues. J lost 4 bases, V lost 8 bases, and 11 bases had no gene match. Per germline, CDR1 SQVTM and CDR2 ANQGSEA.

This clonotype occurred many times. This rearrangement joins TRBV7-2 to TRBJ2-3; the match to TRBD2 covers 9 bases. The V gene end was trimmed by 6 bases and the J gene end by 2 bases; junction bases not matched to a gene: 9. The germline V gene encodes CDR1 SGHTA and CDR2 FQGNSA. The CDR3 totals 16 residues. The CDR3, as DNA: TGTGCCAGCAGTCTCTATAGCGGGGGAATCACAGATACGCAGTATTTT. Amino acid sequence: CASSLYSGGITDTQYF.

In its sample, this clonotype was seen many times. V usage is TRBV7-8 and J usage is TRBJ1-1, with a weak D call TRBD1 (6 bases). Germline values: CDR1 SGHVS, CDR2 FQNEAQ. The V end was cut by 5 bases, the J end by 0 bases, with 16 bases between. The CDR3 spans 16 residues. The CDR3 region has the DNA TGTGCCAGCAGCACCCACAGGGACCGCATGAACACTGAAGCTTTCTTT. Amino acids: CASSTHRDRMNTEAFF.

On this clonotype itself: A clone one base away is much larger, so this may be a read error. The gene calls are TRBV6-2 or TRBV6-3 and TRBJ1-5, with 7 bases aligning to TRBD1. The germline V gene encodes CDR1 MNHEY and CDR2 SVGEGT. The CDR3 is 15 residues long. V shed 1 base and J 12 bases; nucleotides not matched to a gene: 12. DNA of the CDR3: TGTGCCAGCAGTTACTACGGGACAGACCTTGGGCGCCAGCATTTT. Translating it yields CASSYYGTDLGRQHF.

The rearrangement joins TRBV5-4 to TRBJ2-1, with a weak D call TRBD1 (5 bases). CDR1 is SGHNT and CDR2 is YYREEE in the germline V gene (reference sequence). CDR3 size: 12 residues. Deletions cut 0 bases from V and 9 bases from J, with 7 bases between. The CDR3 sequence: CASSLEGREQFF. CDR3 DNA: TGTGCCAGCAGCTTGGAGGGGCGTGAGCAGTTCTTC.

The J gene is TRBJ1-1, the V gene TRBV5-6; possibly TRBD1 for D (6 bases). The CDR3 spans 13 residues. The germline CDR1 and CDR2 sequences are SGHDT and YYEEEE. Trimming cost V 4 bases and J 4 bases, with 11 bases left between them. CDR3 bases: TGTGCCAGCAGCCTGGGGGCCGGCACTGAAGCTTTCTTT. Its protein product is CASSLGAGTEAFF.

As regards this clonotype: A single base separates this from a much larger clone, so it may be a read error. The V gene is TRBV7-9, the J gene TRBJ2-3; TRBD2 might be the D (5 bases). Germline CDR1 and CDR2: SEHNR and FQNEAQ (reference sequence). This CDR3 has 14 residues. Trimming left V 8 bases short and J 4 bases short, with 16 bases between. The CDR3 DNA reads TGTGCCAGCGAGGGCGGAGCGTTTCCAGATACGCAGTATTTT. The encoded protein is CASEGGAFPDTQYF.

This clonotype has ten or more counts. This sequence joins TRBV5-4 and TRBJ2-1; TRBD2 aligns across 9 bases. Germline V CDR1 and CDR2: SGHNT, YYREEE (reference sequence). The junction had 7 bases not matched to a gene; V was cut back by 4 bases and J by 2 bases. There are 16 residues in the CDR3. CDR3 sequence (DNA): TGTGCCAGCAGCCCCGCGGGAGGGTCACCCTACAATGAGCAGTTCTTC. Protein product: CASSPAGGSPYNEQFF. Variable domain in full (rest from reference TRBV5-4 and TRBJ2-1): ETGVTQSPTHLIKTRGQQVTLRCSSQSGHNTVSWYQQALGQGPQFIFQYYREEENGRGNFPPRFSGLQFPNYSSELNVNALELDDSALYLCASSPAGGSPYNEQFFGPGTRLTVL.